This record looks at one T cell receptor (beta chain) sequence and its context. Its specificity is not known. This entry belongs to a study of CD4 T cells in relation to SARS-CoV-2 and coronaviruses. In the study overall: The restricting HLA molecule for shared crossreactive spike epitopes was mapped.

Naive and memory CD4+ T cell DNA was deep-sequenced without culture. Profiled with immunoSEQ multiplex PCR; TCRdb holds only in-frame clones, not every one. The sample carries approximately 70,000 clones, just over 90% recorded once. Findings of the study overall: Crossreactive clones expanded significantly less to SARS-CoV-2 than monoreactive clones.

This CDR3 contains 13 residues. V was pared by 4 bases and J by 5 bases, with 12 bases between. In germline, CDR1 is SGHRS, CDR2 YFSETQ. CD4+ T cells from unexposed donors were obtained before the COVID-19 pandemic (2011-2018). This clonotype originated in a human donor in good health. Sequenced: naive CD4+ T cells from PBMCs. Described subset: naive CD4+ T cells isolated by negative enrichment. V and J are TRBV5-1 and TRBJ2-5; D may be TRBD1 (6 bases). CDR3 amino acids: CASSRTVGETQYF. DNA of the CDR3: TGCGCCAGCAGCCGGACAGTCGGGGAGACCCAGTACTTC. The whole variable domain, remainder taken from reference TRBV5-1 and TRBJ2-5, is KAGVTQTPRYLIKTRGQQVTLSCSPISGHRSVSWYQQTPGQGLQFLFEYFSETQRNKGNFPGRFSGRQFSNSRSEMNVSTLELGDSALYLCASSRTVGETQYFGPGTRLLVL.